The clone carrying this T cell receptor beta chain was seen only once. The data belong to a study of blood T cell repertoires in COVID-19. On the study more broadly: Spain, Italy and the United States supplied samples that represented acute and convalescent COVID-19. Sources were T cells, B-cell-depleted T cells, or PBMCs; the material itself was cDNA or gDNA.

V was trimmed by 0 bases and J by 0 bases, leaving 10 bases between them. The germline gives CDR1 SGHRS, CDR2 YFSETQ. CDR3 size: 16 residues. Original handling: Amplification of reference gene primers provided the estimated nucleated cell counts. The data were produced by immunoSEQ multiplex PCR, yet TCRdb's version contains in-frame clones alone and is incomplete. V, J and clone size were drawn from that table, and D and trimming were deduced from the DNA. The profile covers about 270,000 clones, with 86% appearing a single time and over 2% taken by the ten largest. This TCR was recovered from a woman younger than 35 who had recovered from COVID-19. The chain joins TRBV5-1 to TRBJ1-5; possibly TRBD1 for D (6 bases). Specimen: PBMCs or T cells enriched from blood (not recorded which). The CDR3, as DNA: TGCGCCAGCAGCTTGGGGACAGAGTATAGCAATCAGCCCCAGCATTTT. Amino acids: CASSLGTEYSNQPQHF.